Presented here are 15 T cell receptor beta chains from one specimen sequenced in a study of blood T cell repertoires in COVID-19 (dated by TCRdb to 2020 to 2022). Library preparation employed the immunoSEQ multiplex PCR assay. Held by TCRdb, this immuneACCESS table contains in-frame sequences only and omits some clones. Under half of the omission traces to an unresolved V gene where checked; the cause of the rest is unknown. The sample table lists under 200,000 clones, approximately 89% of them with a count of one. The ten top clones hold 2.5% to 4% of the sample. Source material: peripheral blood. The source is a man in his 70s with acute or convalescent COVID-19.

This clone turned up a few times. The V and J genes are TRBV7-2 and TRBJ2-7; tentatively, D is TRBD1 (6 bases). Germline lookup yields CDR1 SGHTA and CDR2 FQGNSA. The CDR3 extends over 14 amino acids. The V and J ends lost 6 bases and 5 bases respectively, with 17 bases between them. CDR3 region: CASSYITGRHEQYF. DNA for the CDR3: TGTGCCAGCAGTTATATCACAGGGAGACACGAGCAGTACTTC.

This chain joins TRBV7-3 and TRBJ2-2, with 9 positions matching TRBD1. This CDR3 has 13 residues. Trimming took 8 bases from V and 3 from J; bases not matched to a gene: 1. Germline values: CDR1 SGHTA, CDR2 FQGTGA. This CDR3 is CASGQGYTGELFF. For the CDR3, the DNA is TGTGCCAGCGGACAGGGGTACACCGGGGAGCTGTTTTTT.

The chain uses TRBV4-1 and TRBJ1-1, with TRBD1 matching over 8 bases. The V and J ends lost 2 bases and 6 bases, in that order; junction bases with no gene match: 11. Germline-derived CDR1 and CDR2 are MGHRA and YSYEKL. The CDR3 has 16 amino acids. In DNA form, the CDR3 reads TGCGCCAGCAGCCAATTGTACAGGGGGACTTACTCTGAAGCTTTCTTT. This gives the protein CASSQLYRGTYSEAFF.

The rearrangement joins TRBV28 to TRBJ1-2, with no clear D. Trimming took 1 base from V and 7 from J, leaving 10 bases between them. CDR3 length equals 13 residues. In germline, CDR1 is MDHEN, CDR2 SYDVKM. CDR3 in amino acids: CASSLSASPGYTF. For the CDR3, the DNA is TGTGCCAGCAGTTTATCAGCGTCGCCTGGCTACACCTTC.

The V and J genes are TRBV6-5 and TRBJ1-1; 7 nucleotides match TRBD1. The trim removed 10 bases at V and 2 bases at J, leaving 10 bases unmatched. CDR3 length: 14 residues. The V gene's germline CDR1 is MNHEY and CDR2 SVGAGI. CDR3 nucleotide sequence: TGTGCCACAGGGAGCACAGGGGACAACACTGAAGCTTTCTTT. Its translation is CATGSTGDNTEAFF.

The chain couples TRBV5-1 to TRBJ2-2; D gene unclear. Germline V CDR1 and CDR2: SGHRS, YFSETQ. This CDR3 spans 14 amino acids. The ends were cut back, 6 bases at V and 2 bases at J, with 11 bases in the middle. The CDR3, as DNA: TGCGCCAGCAAACCGCAGTCCAACACCGGGGAGCTGTTTTTT. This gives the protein CASKPQSNTGELFF.

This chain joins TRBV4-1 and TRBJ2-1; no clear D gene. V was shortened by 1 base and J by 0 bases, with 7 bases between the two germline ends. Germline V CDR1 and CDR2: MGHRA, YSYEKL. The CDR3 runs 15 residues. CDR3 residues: CASSQVGSSYNEQFF. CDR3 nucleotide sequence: TGCGCCAGCAGCCAAGTGGGCAGCTCCTACAATGAGCAGTTCTTC.

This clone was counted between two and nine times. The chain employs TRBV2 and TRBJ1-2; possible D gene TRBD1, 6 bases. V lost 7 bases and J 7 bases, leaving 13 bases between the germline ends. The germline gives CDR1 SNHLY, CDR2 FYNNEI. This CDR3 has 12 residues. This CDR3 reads CASKRGEGGYTF. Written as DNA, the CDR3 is TGTGCCAGCAAGAGGGGGGAGGGTGGCTACACCTTC.

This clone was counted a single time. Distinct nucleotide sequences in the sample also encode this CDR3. CDR3 loop: CASSLGLADYNEQFF. The CDR3 nucleotides are TGCGCCAGCAGCTTGGGACTAGCGGATTACAATGAGCAGTTCTTC. The gene calls are TRBV5-1 and TRBJ2-1; TRBD2 matches at 9 bases. Trimming removed 0 bases from V and 4 bases from J; junction bases left unmatched: 2. CDR3 length equals 15 residues. Germline V gene sequence: CDR1 SGHRS, CDR2 YFSETQ.

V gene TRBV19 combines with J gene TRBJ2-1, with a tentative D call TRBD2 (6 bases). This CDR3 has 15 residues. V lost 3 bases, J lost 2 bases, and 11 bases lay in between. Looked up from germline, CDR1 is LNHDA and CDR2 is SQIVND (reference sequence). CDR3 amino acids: CASSISGPPYNEQFF. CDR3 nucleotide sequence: TGTGCCAGTAGTATCAGCGGGCCTCCCTACAATGAGCAGTTCTTC.

The chain's CDR3 is CASSPDIFNYGYTF. The DNA for the CDR3 is TGTGCCAGCAGTCCCGACATCTTTAACTATGGCTACACCTTC. The J gene is TRBJ1-2, the V gene TRBV5-4; the D is unclear. The CDR3 extends over 14 amino acids. V shed 5 bases and J shed 1 base, with 12 bases lying between them. The germline gives CDR1 SGHNT, CDR2 YYREEE (reference sequence).

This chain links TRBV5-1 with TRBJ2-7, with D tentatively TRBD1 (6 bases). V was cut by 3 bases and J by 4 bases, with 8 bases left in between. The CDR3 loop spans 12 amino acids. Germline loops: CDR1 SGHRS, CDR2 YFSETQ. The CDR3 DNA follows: TGCGCCAGCAGCTACGACAGGTACGAGCAGTACTTC. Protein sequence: CASSYDRYEQYF.

The CDR3 sequence: CASSVDPGQYYNEQFF. In nucleotides, the CDR3 is TGTGCCAGCAGCGTCGACCCGGGACAGTACTACAATGAGCAGTTCTTC. The chain is built from TRBV9 and TRBJ2-1, with 7 bases matching TRBD1. With 2 bases clipped from V and 3 bases from J, the junction kept 8 bases outside the gene matches. Germline CDR1 is SGDLS and CDR2 is YYNGEE. The CDR3 spans 16 residues.

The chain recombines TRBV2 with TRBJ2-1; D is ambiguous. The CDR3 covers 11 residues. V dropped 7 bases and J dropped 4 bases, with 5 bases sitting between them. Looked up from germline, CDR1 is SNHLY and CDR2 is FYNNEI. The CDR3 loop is CASILYNEQFF. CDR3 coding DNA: TGTGCCAGCATTCTGTACAATGAGCAGTTCTTC.

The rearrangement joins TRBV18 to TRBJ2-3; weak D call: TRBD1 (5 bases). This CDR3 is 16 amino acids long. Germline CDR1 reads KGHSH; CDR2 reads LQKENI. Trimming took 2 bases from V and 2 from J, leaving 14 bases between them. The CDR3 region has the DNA TGTGCCAGCTCACCAGACAACAGGAGATCCACAGATACGCAGTATTTT. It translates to CASSPDNRRSTDTQYF.